The 27 T cell receptor beta chains below come from one sample, sequenced in a study of cytomegalovirus exposure and HLA in healthy donors. Vbeta (60) and Jbeta (13) primers were used in the PCR. Here immunoSEQ multiplex PCR was the method, and the copy in TCRdb shows in-frame clones only, minus some. This repertoire shows approximately 120,000 clones, 60% to 80% found once; its top ten account for over 2.5%. Sequenced material: PBMCs. Receptors originate from a woman between 50 and 59 years old in good health and CMV-seronegative.

This chain connects TRBV19 to TRBJ1-2, with TRBD1 as a possible D gene (5 bases). This CDR3 comprises 14 residues. V was shortened by 6 bases and J by 3 bases, with 14 bases between the two germline ends. The germline V gene has CDR1 LNHDA and CDR2 SQIVND (reference sequence). Here the CDR3 reads CASRTGGVDYGYTF. The CDR3, as DNA: TGTGCCAGTAGAACGGGAGGGGTGGACTATGGCTACACCTTC.

The chain couples TRBV15 to TRBJ2-2; D call uncertain. The CDR3 is 19 amino acids. V gave up 3 bases and J gave up 0 bases, with 20 bases separating them. Germline-derived CDR1 and CDR2 are LNHNV and YYDKDF (reference sequence). The CDR3 spells CATSSAVIIPHSNTGELFF. In DNA, the CDR3 is TGTGCCACCAGCAGTGCCGTAATAATCCCACATTCGAACACCGGGGAGCTGTTTTTT.

The chain uses TRBV28 and TRBJ1-1, with unresolved D. V lost 6 bases to trimming and J lost 0 bases, with 11 bases between them. This CDR3 contains 14 residues. CDR1 and CDR2 from the germline V gene are MDHEN and SYDVKM. For the CDR3, the DNA is TGTGCCAGCAGAATGCGTCGGTTGAACACTGAAGCTTTCTTT. This encodes CASRMRRLNTEAFF.

V usage is TRBV2 and J usage is TRBJ2-1; tentative D call: TRBD1 (6 bases). Trimming stripped 4 bases from V and 9 bases from J, with 16 bases between. CDR3 length: 14 residues. Germline V lookup: CDR1 SNHLY, CDR2 FYNNEI. The CDR3 DNA reads as TGTGCCAGCAGTGCTTGGGCAGGGGATCTTGAGCAGTTCTTC. This codes for CASSAWAGDLEQFF.

The V and J genes are TRBV2 and TRBJ2-1; 8 positions agree with TRBD2. The CDR3 is made up of 14 amino acids. Losses at the gene ends were 0 bases for V and 10 bases for J; bases not matched to a gene: 5. Germline CDR1 is SNHLY and CDR2 is FYNNEI. CDR3 DNA sequence: TGTGCCAGCAGTGAAGCGAGGGCGGGAGGCGAGCAGTTCTTC. It codes for CASSEARAGGEQFF. The full variable domain, its missing parts supplied by reference TRBV2 and TRBJ2-1, is EPEVTQTPSHQVTQMGQEVILRCVPISNHLYFYWYRQILGQKVEFLVSFYNNEISEKSEIFDDQFSVERPDGSNFTLKIRSTKLEDSAMYFCASSEARAGGEQFFGPGTRLTVL.

CDR3 sequence (DNA): TGTGCCAGCAGCTTTTCCGGGGGGGACACTGAAGCTTTCTTT. This codes for CASSFSGGDTEAFF. This chain uses TRBV9 with TRBJ1-1, with D perhaps TRBD1 (5 bases). V lost 4 bases and J lost 3, with 13 bases in between. There are 14 residues in the CDR3. Germline CDR1 is SGDLS and CDR2 is YYNGEE.

CDR3 in amino acids: CAWRADTDTQYF. Here the CDR3 DNA reads TGTGCCTGGAGGGCAGACACAGATACGCAGTATTTT. The chain combines TRBV30 with TRBJ2-3; D unresolved. CDR3 length equals 12 residues. From germline, CDR1 is GTSNPN and CDR2 SVGIG (reference sequence). The ends were cut back, 3 bases at V and 2 bases at J, with 6 bases in the middle. The whole variable domain, remainder taken from reference TRBV30 and TRBJ2-3, is SQTIHQWPATLVQPVGSPLSLECTVEGTSNPNLYWYRQAAGRGLQLLFYSVGIGQISSEVPQNLSASRPQDRQFILSSKKLLLSDSGFYLCAWRADTDTQYFGPGTRLTVL.

The rearrangement joins TRBV28 to TRBJ2-7; 9 bases match TRBD1. Losses at the gene ends were 4 bases for V and 5 bases for J; bases not matched to a gene: 6. The CDR3 runs 14 residues. The V gene's germline CDR1 is MDHEN and CDR2 SYDVKM. The CDR3 DNA sequence: TGTGCCAGCAGTTACGGGACAGGGCTCCACGAGCAGTACTTC. Translating gives CASSYGTGLHEQYF.

This clone was seen a few times. The genes are TRBV6-6 and TRBJ2-1; 8 bases map to TRBD2. In germline, CDR1 is MNHNY, CDR2 SVGAGI (reference sequence). V lost 3 bases to trimming and J lost 5 bases; unmatched junction nucleotides: 6. The CDR3 is 15 amino acids. The CDR3, as DNA: TGTGCCAGCAGTTATTCAAAACTAGCGGACAATGAGCAGTTCTTC. Translation: CASSYSKLADNEQFF.

Only a few counts were recorded for this clone. The J gene is TRBJ2-3, the V gene TRBV27; 9 nucleotides align to TRBD1. The CDR3 has 15 residues. The V and J ends lost 7 bases and 4 bases, in that order; junction bases with no gene match: 9. Germline V gene lookup returns CDR1 MNHEY and CDR2 SMNVEV (reference sequence). The CDR3: CASNPGTGWADTQYF. DNA for the CDR3: TGTGCCAGCAATCCCGGGACAGGGTGGGCAGATACGCAGTATTTT.

As to this clone: One end of the junction is discordant with germline, which a read error may explain. This chain links TRBV10-1 with TRBJ2-3, with TRBD2 matching 13 bases. The CDR3 is 23 amino acids. Germline V gene lookup returns CDR1 WNHNN and CDR2 SYGVQD (reference sequence). CDR3 loop: CTSSESGTSGLAGCPGGTDTQYF. CDR3 bases: TGCACCAGCAGTGAATCAGGGACTTCGGGACTAGCGGGATGCCCCGGGGGCACAGATACGCAGTATTTT.

V is TRBV7-9 and J is TRBJ2-7; 9 nucleotides line up with TRBD2. CDR1 and CDR2 from the germline V gene are SEHNR and FQNEAQ (reference sequence). With V trimmed by 5 bases and J by 3 bases, 11 bases remained unmatched. This CDR3 is built from 16 residues. The CDR3 region has the DNA TGTGCCAGCAGCCGCCGATTTCAGCGGGGGGTCTACGAGCAGTACTTC. Its translation is CASSRRFQRGVYEQYF.

This rearrangement joins TRBV5-4 to TRBJ2-1; 8 bases fit TRBD2. Germline trimming cut 1 base from V and 3 bases from J; bases unmatched to any gene: 3. Germline CDR1 is SGHNT and CDR2 is YYREEE (reference sequence). The CDR3 is 15 amino acids. The CDR3 reads CASSLSAGGYNEQFF. CDR3 DNA: TGTGCCAGCAGCTTGTCGGCGGGAGGCTACAATGAGCAGTTCTTC.

The chain employs TRBV20-1 and TRBJ2-5, with D uncertain. V lost 2 bases to trimming and J lost 5 bases, with 3 bases between them. The germline V gene has CDR1 DFQATT and CDR2 SNEGSKA (reference sequence). The CDR3 length is 10 residues. The CDR3 spells CSARRETQYF. The CDR3 region has the DNA TGCAGTGCTAGACGGGAGACCCAGTACTTC.

The chain combines TRBV9 with TRBJ2-5, with 7 bases aligning to TRBD1. With the DNA end fitting TRBJ2-7 better, the J assignment may be wrong. This CDR3 has 15 amino acids. Germline assignment: CDR1 SGDLS and CDR2 YYNGEE. The CDR3 spells CASSATGVSSYEQYF. Here the CDR3 DNA reads TGTGCCAGCAGCGCAACAGGGGTCAGCTCCTACGAGCAGTACTTC.

This clone was counted once. This rearrangement joins TRBV7-8 to TRBJ1-1; TRBD1 matches at 9 bases. Trimming at V came to 4 bases and at J to 3 bases, leaving 3 bases not matched to a gene. The germline V gene has CDR1 SGHVS and CDR2 FQNEAQ. The CDR3 consists of 14 residues. The CDR3 nucleotides are TGTGCCAGCAGCTACCGGGACAGGGACACTGAAGCTTTCTTT. Translated: CASSYRDRDTEAFF.

The J gene is TRBJ2-7, the V gene TRBV2; a possible D gene is TRBD1 (5 bases). The CDR3 contains 13 residues. CDR1 and CDR2 (germline): SNHLY, FYNNEI. Trimming removed 11 bases from V and 2 bases from J, with 16 bases in between. In DNA, the CDR3 is TGTGCCTCGACGGTTAGGGGTGCCTACGAGCAGTACTTC. Its translation: CASTVRGAYEQYF.

There are a few counts of this clone. This rearrangement joins TRBV7-2 to TRBJ2-7; 10 bases agree with TRBD2. Germline V gene lookup returns CDR1 SGHTA and CDR2 FQGNSA. The V segment lost 0 bases and the J segment 3 bases; nucleotides outside the gene matches: 8. The CDR3 consists of 17 residues. CDR3 amino acids: CASSLARASGSGYEQYF. In DNA, the CDR3 is TGTGCCAGCAGCTTAGCTCGGGCTAGCGGGAGTGGCTACGAGCAGTACTTC.

This chain connects TRBV7-5 to TRBJ2-2; the table's D call of TRBD1 was not tested on the DNA. TRBV7-5 has pseudogene status. The CDR3 is 17 amino acids. CDR3 coding DNA: TGTGCCAGAAGCCCGAAACATACAGGGGTGAACACCGGGGAGCTGTTTTTT. Translation gives CARSPKHTGVNTGELFF.

Turning to this clone: An end of the junction does not agree with germline; a read error may underlie this. This chain connects TRBV28 to TRBJ2-6, with 13 bases identical to TRBD2. Per germline, CDR1 MDHEN and CDR2 SYDVKM. The CDR3 is 18 amino acids. The CDR3 loop is CAGSPTSGGASGANVLTF. The CDR3 region has the DNA TGTGCCGGCAGTCCTACTAGCGGGGGGGCCTCTGGGGCCAACGTCCTGACTTTC.

The chain links TRBV28 to TRBJ1-1; tentatively, D is TRBD1 (5 bases). V lost 2 bases, J lost 3 bases, and 7 bases lay in between. This CDR3 contains 13 residues. Germline CDR1 MDHEN, CDR2 SYDVKM. CDR3 protein: CASSLPGDTEAFF. DNA of the CDR3: TGTGCCAGCAGTTTACCGGGGGACACTGAAGCTTTCTTT. The full variable domain, with the rest looked up from reference TRBV28 and TRBJ1-1, is DVKVTQSSRYLVKRTGEKVFLECVQDMDHENMFWYRQDPGLGLRLIYFSYDVKMKEKGDIPEGYSVSREKKERFSLILESASTNQTSMYLCASSLPGDTEAFFGQGTRLTVV.

This chain uses TRBV5-4 with TRBJ2-7; possible D gene TRBD1, 5 bases. CDR1 is SGHNT, CDR2 YYREEE, per germline (reference sequence). Trimming cost V 4 bases and J 2 bases, with 13 bases left between them. CDR3 length equals 14 residues. The CDR3 protein is CASSPTNRPYEQYF. CDR3 DNA sequence: TGTGCCAGCAGCCCCACTAACAGGCCCTACGAGCAGTACTTC.

This rearrangement joins TRBV30 to TRBJ2-7, with D possibly being TRBD2 (7 bases). Germline CDR1 and CDR2: GTSNPN and SVGIG (reference sequence). V dropped 0 bases and J dropped 3 bases, with 12 bases sitting between them. This CDR3 has 14 amino acids. The CDR3 DNA is TGTGCCTGGAGTGTAGGGGGGGCGGGCTACGAGCAGTACTTC. Its translation is CAWSVGGAGYEQYF. The full variable domain, with the rest looked up from reference TRBV30 and TRBJ2-7, is SQTIHQWPATLVQPVGSPLSLECTVEGTSNPNLYWYRQAAGRGLQLLFYSVGIGQISSEVPQNLSASRPQDRQFILSSKKLLLSDSGFYLCAWSVGGAGYEQYFGPGTRLTVT.

J is TRBJ1-2 and V is TRBV6-5, with TRBD1 matching over 7 bases. CDR1 and CDR2 from the germline V gene are MNHEY and SVGAGI. The CDR3 runs 12 residues. V lost 6 bases and J lost 8; bases outside the gene matches: 6. CDR3: CASREGARGYTF. DNA for the CDR3: TGTGCCAGCAGGGAGGGGGCGAGGGGCTACACCTTC.

This clone was observed a handful of times. J is TRBJ2-3 and V is TRBV5-6, with a tentative D call TRBD2 (5 bases). The CDR3 contains 13 residues. Trimming removed 1 base from V and 6 bases from J, with 9 bases in between. The germline CDR1 and CDR2 sequences are SGHDT and YYEEEE. CDR3 loop: CASSLSWRDTQYF. The DNA for the CDR3 is TGTGCCAGCAGCTTGAGCTGGAGGGATACGCAGTATTTT. The full variable domain, its missing parts supplied by reference TRBV5-6 and TRBJ2-3, is DAGVTQSPTHLIKTRGQQVTLRCSPKSGHDTVSWYQQALGQGPQFIFQYYEEEERQRGNFPDRFSGHQFPNYSSELNVNALLLGDSALYLCASSLSWRDTQYFGPGTRLTVL.

The chain couples TRBV5-5 to TRBJ1-1; a possible D gene is TRBD1 (5 bases). With 4 bases removed from V and 1 base from J, the gap between germline ends came to 14 bases. This CDR3 comprises 15 residues. The germline V gene has CDR1 SGHKS and CDR2 YYEKEE (reference sequence). In DNA, the CDR3 is TGTGCCAGCAGCCCGGCGGGACGGAGGAACACTGAAGCTTTCTTT. Amino acid sequence: CASSPAGRRNTEAFF.

Only a few counts were recorded for this clone. Other DNA sequences in the same sample also yield this CDR3. The genes are TRBV30 and TRBJ1-2, with TRBD1 identical over 7 bases. The CDR3 length is 13 residues. CDR1 GTSNPN and CDR2 SVGIG come from the germline V gene (reference sequence). Trimming removed 2 bases from V and 4 bases from J; junction bases left unmatched: 4. The CDR3 reads CAWSRDRPYGYTF. The CDR3 DNA reads TGTGCCTGGAGTAGGGACAGACCCTATGGCTACACCTTC.